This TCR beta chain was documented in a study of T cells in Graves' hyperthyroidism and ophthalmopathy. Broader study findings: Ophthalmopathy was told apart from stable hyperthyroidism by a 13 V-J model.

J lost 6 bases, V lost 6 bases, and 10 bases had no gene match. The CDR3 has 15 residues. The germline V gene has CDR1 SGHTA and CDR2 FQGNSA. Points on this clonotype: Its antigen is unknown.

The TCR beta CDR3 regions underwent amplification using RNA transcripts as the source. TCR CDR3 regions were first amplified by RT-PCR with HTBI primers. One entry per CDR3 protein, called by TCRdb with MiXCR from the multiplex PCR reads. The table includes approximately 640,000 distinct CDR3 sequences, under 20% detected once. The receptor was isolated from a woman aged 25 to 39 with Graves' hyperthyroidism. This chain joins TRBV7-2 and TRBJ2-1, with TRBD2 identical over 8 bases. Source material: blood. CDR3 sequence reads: CASRLSGRGANEQFF. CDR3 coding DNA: TGTGCCAGCAGACTAAGCGGGAGAGGGGCCAATGAGCAGTTCTTC.